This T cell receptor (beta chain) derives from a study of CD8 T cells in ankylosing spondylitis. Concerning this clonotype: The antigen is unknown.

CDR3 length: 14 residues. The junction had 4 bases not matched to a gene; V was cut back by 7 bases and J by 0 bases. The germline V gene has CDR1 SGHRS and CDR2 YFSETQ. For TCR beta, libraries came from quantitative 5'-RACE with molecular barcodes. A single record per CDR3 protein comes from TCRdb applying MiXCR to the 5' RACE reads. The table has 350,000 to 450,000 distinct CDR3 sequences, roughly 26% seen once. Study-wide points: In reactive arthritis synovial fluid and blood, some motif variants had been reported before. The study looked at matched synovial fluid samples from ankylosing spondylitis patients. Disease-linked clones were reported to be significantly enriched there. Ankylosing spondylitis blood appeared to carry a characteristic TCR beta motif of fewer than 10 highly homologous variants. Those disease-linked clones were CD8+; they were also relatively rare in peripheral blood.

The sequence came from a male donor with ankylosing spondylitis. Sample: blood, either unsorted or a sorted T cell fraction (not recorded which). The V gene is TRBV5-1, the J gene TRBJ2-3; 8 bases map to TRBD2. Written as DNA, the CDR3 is TGCGCCAGCTTCGGGGGGGAAAGCACAGATACGCAGTATTTT. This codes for CASFGGESTDTQYF.